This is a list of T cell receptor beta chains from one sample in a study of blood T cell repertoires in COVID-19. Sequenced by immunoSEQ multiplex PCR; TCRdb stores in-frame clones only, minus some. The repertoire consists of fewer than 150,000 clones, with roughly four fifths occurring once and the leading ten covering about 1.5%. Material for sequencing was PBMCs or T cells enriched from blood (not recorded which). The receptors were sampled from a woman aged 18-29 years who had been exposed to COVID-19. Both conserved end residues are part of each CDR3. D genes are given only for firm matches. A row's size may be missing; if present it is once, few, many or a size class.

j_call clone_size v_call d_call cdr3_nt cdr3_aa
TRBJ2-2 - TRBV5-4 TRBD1 TGTGCCAGCAGCCTACAGGGGCAGGGCACCGGGGAGCTGTTTTTT CASSLQGQGTGELFF
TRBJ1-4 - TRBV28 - TGTGCCAGCAGTTTGGTTTTTGGGAGCTCGGTCACCATATCTAAGGAAAAACTGTTTTTT CASSLVFGSSVTISKEKLFF
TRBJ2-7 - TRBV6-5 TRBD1 TGTGCCAGCAGTTCAACAGGGGGCCGGAACTACGAGCAGTACTTC CASSSTGGRNYEQYF
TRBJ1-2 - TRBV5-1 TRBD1 TGCGCCAGCAGCTCGGGGACAGGGGGCGCGGATGGCTACACCTTC CASSSGTGGADGYTF
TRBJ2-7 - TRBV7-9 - TGTGCCAGCGGCCTACGGGGCTCCTACGAGCAGTACTTC CASGLRGSYEQYF
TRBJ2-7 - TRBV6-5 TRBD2 TGTGCCAGCATAAAAACCGGGACTAGTTCCTACGAGCAGTACTTC CASIKTGTSSYEQYF
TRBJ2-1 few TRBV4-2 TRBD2 TGTGCCAGCAGCCCAGGAGTTTCGACTAGCGGGAGGAATGAGCAGTTCTTC CASSPGVSTSGRNEQFF
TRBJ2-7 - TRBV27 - TGTGCCAGCAGTTTATCGGTATACGGGCTAGCAGAGCCCTACGAGCAGTACTTC CASSLSVYGLAEPYEQYF
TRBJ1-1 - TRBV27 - TGTGCCAGCAGATTAAGGAATCAGGGTGGTGAAGCTTTCTTT CASRLRNQGGEAFF
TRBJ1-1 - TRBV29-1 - TGCAGCGCCCGACTTGGAGTGGAGGCTTTCTTT CSARLGVEAFF
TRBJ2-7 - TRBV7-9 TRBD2 TGTGCCAGCAGCTCGTGGACTAGCTCGTCCTACGAGCAGTACTTC CASSSWTSSSYEQYF
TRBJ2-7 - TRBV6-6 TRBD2 TGTGCCAGCGGACTTGGGAGCGGGAGGCTTGAGCAGTACTTC CASGLGSGRLEQYF
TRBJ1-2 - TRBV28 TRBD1 TGTGCCAGCAGTTTAACGGCAGGGGGCCTAGACTATGGCTACACCTTC CASSLTAGGLDYGYTF
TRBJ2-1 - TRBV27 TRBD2 TGTGCCAGTAAACGACTAGCGGTAAACAATGAGCAGTTCTTC CASKRLAVNNEQFF
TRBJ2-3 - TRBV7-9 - TGTGCCAGCAGCCGTGGAGAGAGGGTCCGTCGAACGAGTACGCAGTATTTT CASSRGERVRRTSTQYF